This TCR beta chain was sequenced for a study of T cell repertoires in cytomegalovirus infection. Ten or more counts support this clonotype. Its antigen is unidentified. Whole-study findings and limits: Identification of carriers of CMV plus the relevant HLA was performed using cumulative public TCR beta family frequency.

Trimming took 1 base from V and 0 from J, leaving 9 bases between them. Germline V gene sequence: CDR1 SEHNR, CDR2 FQNEAQ (reference sequence). The CDR3 totals 15 residues. TCRdb analysed the reads with MiXCR anew, one entry per CDR3 protein. The table lists fewer than 550,000 distinct CDR3 sequences, about 11% of them singletons. This chain connects TRBV7-9 to TRBJ1-1, with D uncertain. The receptor comes from a human donor in good health (CMV status not recorded). Some clones in this sample may be carry-over from other donors' samples. The sample was PBMCs. The CDR3 bases are TGTGCCAGCAGCTTAGGTGGAGTCATGAACACTGAAGCTTTCTTT. It translates to CASSLGGVMNTEAFF. The entire variable domain, with the rest obtained from reference TRBV7-9 and TRBJ1-1, is as follows: DTGVSQNPRHKITKRGQNVTFRCDPISEHNRLYWYRQTLGQGPEFLTYFQNEAQLEKSRLLSDRFSAERPKGSFSTLEIQRTEQGDSAMYLCASSLGGVMNTEAFFGQGTRLTVV.